Listed here are 30 T cell receptor beta chains from one sample, sequenced in a study of blood T cell repertoires in COVID-19. Repertoires were generated with immunoSEQ multiplex PCR, while TCRdb's copy carries only in-frame clones and drops some. The table lists about 160,000 clones, approximately 85% of them singletons. The sequenced material came from peripheral blood. Every receptor here comes from a man between 60 and 75 years old who had recovered from COVID-19.

V and J are TRBV12-5 and TRBJ1-1, with D possibly matching TRBD1 (5 bases). The ends were cut back, 7 bases at V and 7 bases at J, with 13 bases in the middle. This CDR3 contains 12 residues. CDR1 LGHNT and CDR2 FRNRAP come from the germline V gene. The CDR3, as DNA: TGTGCTAGTGCCCAGGGAGGAGGTGAAGCTTTCTTT. Protein product: CASAQGGGEAFF.

The chain carries TRBV5-1 and TRBJ1-1; 8 bases are shared with TRBD1. The CDR3 has 19 amino acids. From germline, CDR1 is SGHRS and CDR2 YFSETQ. The trim removed 4 bases at V and 1 base at J, leaving 18 bases unmatched. Written as DNA, the CDR3 is TGCGCCAGCAGCCGTCCCCGGGCAGGGGGCGAGTGGGCGAACACTGAAGCTTTCTTT. Its protein product is CASSRPRAGGEWANTEAFF.

The V gene is TRBV2, the J gene TRBJ1-4; D may be TRBD1 (6 bases). Germline V gives CDR1 SNHLY, CDR2 FYNNEI. The V end lost 8 bases, the J end lost 8 bases, and 15 bases lay between the germline ends. The CDR3 runs to 13 residues. The CDR3 is CASRGQGIEKLFF. The CDR3 DNA follows: TGTGCCAGCCGGGGACAAGGAATAGAAAAACTGTTTTTT.

The chain has TRBV7-2 and TRBJ1-1; D gene ambiguous. V gave up 1 base and J gave up 6 bases, with 12 bases separating them. From germline, CDR1 is SGHTA and CDR2 FQGNSA. The CDR3 runs 14 residues. CDR3 amino acids: CASSLVGTASEAFF. The CDR3 DNA follows: TGTGCCAGCAGCTTAGTAGGAACAGCATCTGAAGCTTTCTTT.

A word on this clone: At one boundary the junction diverges from the germline segment, which might be a read error. V and J are TRBV9 and TRBJ1-2; D gene uncertain. Germline CDR1 and CDR2: SGDLS and YYNGEE. CDR3 length: 13 amino acids. In DNA form, the CDR3 reads TGTGCCAGCAGCGTAGCAGGCAACCCCGCTACGGCTTTC. Amino acids: CASSVAGNPATAF.

The V call is TRBV27, the J call TRBJ1-3; D gene unclear. CDR3 length: 15 residues. Germline loops: CDR1 MNHEY, CDR2 SMNVEV (reference sequence). Trimming removed 5 bases from V and 2 bases from J, with 13 bases in between. CDR3 bases: TGTGCCAGCAGTCTAGGAGGGCTCACTGGAAACACCATATATTTT. Protein sequence: CASSLGGLTGNTIYF.

The J gene is TRBJ1-3, the V gene TRBV9, with 7 bases matching TRBD1. The CDR3 covers 16 residues. V lost 2 bases and J lost 1; bases outside the gene matches: 6. The germline V gene has CDR1 SGDLS and CDR2 YYNGEE. The CDR3 coding sequence is TGTGCCAGCAGCGTGGTAGGGGGCGGATCTGGAAACACCATATATTTT. It encodes CASSVVGGGSGNTIYF.

CDR3 bases: TGTGCCAGCTCACCATCGAGTACTAGCGGGGGGGCCCGTGGGGCCAACGTCCTGACTTTC. Its translation is CASSPSSTSGGARGANVLTF. The chain couples TRBV18 to TRBJ2-6; the match to TRBD2 covers 13 bases. V shed 2 bases and J 3 bases; nucleotides not matched to a gene: 10. Germline V gene sequence: CDR1 KGHSH, CDR2 LQKENI. The CDR3 runs 20 residues.

The gene calls are TRBV19 and TRBJ1-2; D not certain. V was shortened by 4 bases and J by 6 bases, with 9 bases between the two germline ends. Germline V gives CDR1 LNHDA, CDR2 SQIVND (reference sequence). This CDR3 is built from 12 residues. In nucleotides, the CDR3 is TGTGCCAGTAGTACCAGGTCGCATGGCTACACCTTC. It translates to CASSTRSHGYTF.

The chain employs TRBV11-3 and TRBJ2-1, with D unclear. V shed 3 bases and J shed 10 bases, with 13 bases lying between them. The CDR3 is 13 amino acids. Germline-derived CDR1 and CDR2 are SGHNT and YENEEA. The DNA for the CDR3 is TGTGCCAGCAGCTTTCTCACCTCCGGGGAGCAGTTCTTC. Translating gives CASSFLTSGEQFF.

This chain joins TRBV11-1 and TRBJ1-1; maybe TRBD1 (5 bases). The CDR3 sequence is 15 residues long. Germline lookup yields CDR1 SGHAT and CDR2 FQDESV (reference sequence). With 7 bases removed from V and 4 bases from J, the gap between germline ends came to 19 bases. The CDR3 loop is CASTTGREGTTEAFF. The DNA of the CDR3 is TGTGCCAGCACCACTGGAAGGGAGGGGACCACTGAAGCTTTCTTT. Full variable domain (remainder filled in from reference TRBV11-1 and TRBJ1-1): EAEVAQSPRYKITEKSQAVAFWCDPISGHATLYWYRQILGQGPELLVQFQDESVVDDSQLPKDRFSAERLKGVDSTLKIQPAELGDSAMYLCASTTGREGTTEAFFGQGTRLTVV.

The DNA for the CDR3 is TGTGCCAGCAGCTCCGCAGGGGGTGGCGAGCAGTACTTC. Encoded protein: CASSSAGGGEQYF. The rearrangement joins TRBV7-9 to TRBJ2-7; 7 bases match TRBD1. Germline V gene lookup returns CDR1 SEHNR and CDR2 FQNEAQ (reference sequence). There are 13 residues in the CDR3. The V and J ends lost 4 bases and 6 bases, in that order; junction bases with no gene match: 6. The full variable domain, its missing parts supplied by reference TRBV7-9 and TRBJ2-7, is DTGVSQNPRHKITKRGQNVTFRCDPISEHNRLYWYRQTLGQGPEFLTYFQNEAQLEKSRLLSDRFSAERPKGSFSTLEIQRTEQGDSAMYLCASSSAGGGEQYFGPGTRLTVT.

The chain carries TRBV19 and TRBJ1-3; D is undetermined. In germline, CDR1 is LNHDA, CDR2 SQIVND (reference sequence). The CDR3 spans 16 residues. Trimming took 3 bases from V and 0 from J, leaving 12 bases between them. Here the CDR3 reads CASSIIPTISGNTIYF. CDR3 DNA: TGTGCCAGTAGTATCATCCCGACAATCTCTGGAAACACCATATATTTT.

The J gene is TRBJ2-1, the V gene TRBV3-1 (or the pseudogene TRBV3-2); 13 bases line up with TRBD2. CDR1 is LGHDT and CDR2 is YNNKEL in the germline V gene (reference sequence). The CDR3 consists of 19 residues. J lost 4 bases, V lost 1 base, and 10 bases had no gene match. The CDR3 DNA sequence: TGTGCCAGCAGCCAAGTGGGGACTAGCGGGGCCCGGGCATACAATGAGCAGTTCTTC. This sequence encodes CASSQVGTSGARAYNEQFF.

The rearrangement links TRBV3-1 (or the pseudogene TRBV3-2) to TRBJ1-2; D unresolved. The CDR3 is 14 residues long. Germline CDR1 and CDR2: LGHDT and YNNKEL (reference sequence). V was pared by 0 bases and J by 3 bases, with 8 bases between. The CDR3 here is CASSQEGSDYGYTF. The CDR3 bases are TGTGCCAGCAGCCAAGAGGGCAGTGACTATGGCTACACCTTC.

The J gene is TRBJ2-3, the V gene TRBV7-3; 9 bases match TRBD2. V lost 3 bases to trimming and J lost 5 bases; unmatched junction nucleotides: 9. The CDR3 runs to 16 residues. Germline assignment: CDR1 SGHTA and CDR2 FQGTGA. DNA for the CDR3: TGTGCCAGCAGCTTGGAGGCGGGGGGGCCGATAGATACGCAGTATTTT. Amino acid sequence: CASSLEAGGPIDTQYF.

This rearrangement joins TRBV4-2 to TRBJ2-1; tentative D call: TRBD2 (5 bases). V lost 3 bases and J lost 6, with 18 bases in between. CDR1 LGHNA and CDR2 YNFKEQ come from the germline V gene. The CDR3 is made up of 16 amino acids. DNA of the CDR3: TGTGCCAGCAGCCACAGCGGCCTAGTTATAGGCAATGAGCAGTTCTTC. Translation: CASSHSGLVIGNEQFF.

The chain carries TRBV4-3 and TRBJ1-2; TRBD1 aligns across 7 bases. The CDR3 is made up of 15 amino acids. Germline V gene data show CDR1 as LGHNA and CDR2 as YSLEER. J was trimmed by 4 bases and V by 6 bases; bases with no gene match: 11. The CDR3 DNA reads as TGCGCCAGCAGTCCCTCCCCCAGGGGGGTCTATGGCTACACCTTC. Its protein is CASSPSPRGVYGYTF.

The chain combines TRBV9 with TRBJ2-5; 8 bases align to TRBD1. Per the germline V gene, CDR1 is SGDLS and CDR2 is YYNGEE. Trimming cost V 2 bases and J 4 bases; bases outside gene matches: 7. This CDR3 region has 15 residues. The CDR3 here is CASSVPGQDRETQYF. In DNA form, the CDR3 reads TGTGCCAGCAGCGTTCCGGGACAGGACCGAGAGACCCAGTACTTC. Together with reference TRBV9 and TRBJ2-5, the CDR3 gives the full variable domain: DSGVTQTPKHLITATGQRVTLRCSPRSGDLSVYWYQQSLDQGLQFLIQYYNGEERAKGNILERFSAQQFPDLHSELNLSSLELGDSALYFCASSVPGQDRETQYFGPGTRLLVL.

The chain uses TRBV7-9 and TRBJ2-2; 7 nucleotides match TRBD1. The germline CDR1 and CDR2 sequences are SEHNR and FQNEAQ (reference sequence). The V and J ends lost 0 bases and 0 bases, in that order; junction bases with no gene match: 7. This CDR3 region has 18 residues. The CDR3 DNA reads as TGTGCCAGCAGCTTAGCGTCGACAGGGATAGCGAACACCGGGGAGCTGTTTTTT. This translates into CASSLASTGIANTGELFF.

V is TRBV18 and J is TRBJ2-3; 8 nucleotides agree with TRBD1. The ends lost 5 bases at V and 0 bases at J; junction bases unmatched: 4. CDR3 length: 15 residues. The germline V gene encodes CDR1 KGHSH and CDR2 LQKENI. CDR3 residues: CASSAGQGSTDTQYF. The DNA of the CDR3 is TGTGCCAGCTCAGCTGGACAGGGAAGCACAGATACGCAGTATTTT.

The chain employs TRBV3-1 (or the pseudogene TRBV3-2) and TRBJ1-4; the match to TRBD1 covers 7 bases. With V trimmed by 3 bases and J by 7 bases, 8 bases remained unmatched. The germline V gene has CDR1 LGHDT and CDR2 YNNKEL (reference sequence). The CDR3 runs 15 residues. Here the CDR3 DNA reads TGTGCCAGCAGCCAGCGACAGGGCGAGGGTGAAAAACTGTTTTTT. Its protein product is CASSQRQGEGEKLFF.

This chain links TRBV6-5 with TRBJ2-1; D unclear. Germline CDR1 reads MNHEY; CDR2 reads SVGAGI. The CDR3 contains 13 residues. The V end was cut by 7 bases, the J end by 6 bases, with 13 bases between. CDR3 loop: CASIRSPGNEQFF. The CDR3 DNA sequence: TGTGCCAGCATCCGTTCCCCGGGCAATGAGCAGTTCTTC.

This rearrangement joins TRBV29-1 to TRBJ1-2, with D possibly TRBD1 on 5 matching bases. Germline-derived CDR1 and CDR2 are SQVTM and ANQGSEA. This CDR3 contains 15 residues. V was trimmed by 4 bases and J by 7 bases, leaving 22 bases between them. CDR3 residues: CSVAWGPGDSGGYTF. CDR3 DNA: TGCAGCGTTGCTTGGGGTCCGGGGGACTCGGGTGGCTACACCTTC.

This clone occurred once. The chain combines TRBV14 with TRBJ1-2, with 12 bases aligning to TRBD1. The germline V gene encodes CDR1 SGHDN and CDR2 FVKESK. This CDR3 has 16 amino acids. The trim removed 1 base at V and 7 bases at J, leaving 7 bases unmatched. CDR3 protein: CASSQVAGTGGSGYTF. CDR3 nucleotide sequence: TGTGCCAGCAGCCAAGTGGCTGGGACAGGGGGCTCTGGCTACACCTTC.

This chain connects TRBV29-1 to TRBJ2-2, with 9 bases that match TRBD1. Germline V gives CDR1 SQVTM, CDR2 ANQGSEA. The trim removed 7 bases at V and 2 bases at J, leaving 8 bases unmatched. The CDR3 totals 15 residues. The CDR3 spells CSGTQGAANTGELFF. The CDR3 DNA follows: TGCAGCGGCACACAGGGGGCGGCAAACACCGGGGAGCTGTTTTTT.

The genes are TRBV12-3 or TRBV12-4 and TRBJ1-1; TRBD1 is a possible D gene (6 bases). This CDR3 has 13 residues. V was clipped by 7 bases and J by 0 bases, with 9 bases between them. In DNA form, the CDR3 reads TGTGCCAGCACTGGACAGTTGAACACTGAAGCTTTCTTT. It specifies CASTGQLNTEAFF.

This chain uses TRBV19 with TRBJ2-2; the D gene is possibly TRBD1 (7 bases). The CDR3 runs 16 residues. V lost 5 bases, J lost 7 bases, and 20 bases lay in between. The germline V gene encodes CDR1 LNHDA and CDR2 SQIVND (reference sequence). CDR3 nucleotide sequence: TGTGCCAGTAGTCAGGCCGTGGAGGGGGCGGGCGGGGAGCTGTTTTTT. The encoded protein is CASSQAVEGAGGELFF.

The CDR3 coding sequence is TGCGCCAGCAGCTTCCGGGGGGGCAGGCAAGAGACCCAGTACTTC. Amino acid sequence: CASSFRGGRQETQYF. V usage is TRBV5-1 and J usage is TRBJ2-5; 8 nucleotides agree with TRBD2. Germline values: CDR1 SGHRS, CDR2 YFSETQ. Trimming cost V 2 bases and J 2 bases; bases outside gene matches: 5. The CDR3 has 15 residues.

This chain connects TRBV7-3 to TRBJ1-2; 10 bases map to TRBD1. Germline CDR1 is SGHTA and CDR2 is FQGTGA. This CDR3 has 15 residues. V lost 6 bases to trimming and J lost 5 bases; unmatched junction nucleotides: 9. The CDR3 reads CASRPGQGRRYGYTF. The CDR3 DNA sequence: TGTGCCAGCAGACCGGGACAGGGGCGCAGGTATGGCTACACCTTC. Filled out from reference TRBV7-3 and TRBJ1-2, the complete variable domain reads GAGVSQTPSNKVTEKGKYVELRCDPISGHTALYWYRQSLGQGPEFLIYFQGTGAADDSGLPNDRFFAVRPEGSVSTLKIQRTERGDSAVYLCASRPGQGRRYGYTFGSGTRLTVV.